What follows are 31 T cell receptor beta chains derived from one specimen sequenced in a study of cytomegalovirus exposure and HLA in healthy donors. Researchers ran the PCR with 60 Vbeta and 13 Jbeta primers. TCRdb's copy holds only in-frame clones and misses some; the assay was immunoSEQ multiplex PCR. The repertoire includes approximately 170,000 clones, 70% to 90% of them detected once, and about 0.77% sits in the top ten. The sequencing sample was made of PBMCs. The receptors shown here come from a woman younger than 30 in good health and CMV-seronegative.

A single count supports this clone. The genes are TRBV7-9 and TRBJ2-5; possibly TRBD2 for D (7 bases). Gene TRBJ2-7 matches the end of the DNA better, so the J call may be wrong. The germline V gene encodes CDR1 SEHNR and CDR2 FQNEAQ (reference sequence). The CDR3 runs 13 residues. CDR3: CASSRGGGYEQYF. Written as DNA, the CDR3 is TGTGCCAGCAGCAGAGGGGGGGGCTACGAGCAGTACTTC.

The CDR3 DNA reads as TGTGCCAGCAGCCCCCAGGGACTAGCTGTCCCAGATACGCAGTATTTT. It is translated as CASSPQGLAVPDTQYF. The chain has TRBV9 and TRBJ2-3, with TRBD2 matching 9 bases. CDR3 length: 16 amino acids. Losses at the gene ends were 4 bases for V and 4 bases for J; bases not matched to a gene: 10. The germline V gene has CDR1 SGDLS and CDR2 YYNGEE.

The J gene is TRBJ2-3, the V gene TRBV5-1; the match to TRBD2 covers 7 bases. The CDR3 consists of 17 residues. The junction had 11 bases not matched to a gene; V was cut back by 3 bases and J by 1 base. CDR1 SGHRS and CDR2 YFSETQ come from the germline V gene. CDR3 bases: TGCGCCAGCAGCTCGTTACTAGCGCGAGGAGGCACAGATACGCAGTATTTT. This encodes CASSSLLARGGTDTQYF. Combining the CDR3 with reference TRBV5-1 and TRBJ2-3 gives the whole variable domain KAGVTQTPRYLIKTRGQQVTLSCSPISGHRSVSWYQQTPGQGLQFLFEYFSETQRNKGNFPGRFSGRQFSNSRSEMNVSTLELGDSALYLCASSSLLARGGTDTQYFGPGTRLTVL.

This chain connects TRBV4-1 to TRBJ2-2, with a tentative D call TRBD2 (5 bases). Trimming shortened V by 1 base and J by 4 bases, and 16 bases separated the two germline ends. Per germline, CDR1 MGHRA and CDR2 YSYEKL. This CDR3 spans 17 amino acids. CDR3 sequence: CASSQVRGRAGTGELFF. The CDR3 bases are TGCGCCAGCAGCCAAGTTCGTGGGAGAGCCGGCACCGGGGAGCTGTTTTTT.

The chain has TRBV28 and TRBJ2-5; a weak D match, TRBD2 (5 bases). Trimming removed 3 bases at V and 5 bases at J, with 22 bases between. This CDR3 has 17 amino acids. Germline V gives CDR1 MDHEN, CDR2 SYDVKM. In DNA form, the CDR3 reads TGTGCCAGCAGTTTCGGGTTAAGAGGGAGCGATATGGAGACCCAGTACTTC. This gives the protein CASSFGLRGSDMETQYF.

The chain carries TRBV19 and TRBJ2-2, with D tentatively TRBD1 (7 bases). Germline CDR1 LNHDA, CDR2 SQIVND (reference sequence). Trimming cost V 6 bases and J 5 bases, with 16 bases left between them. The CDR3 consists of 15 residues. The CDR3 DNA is TGTGCCAGTAGCCGGGGGACAGTTACAACCGGGGAGCTGTTTTTT. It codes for CASSRGTVTTGELFF.

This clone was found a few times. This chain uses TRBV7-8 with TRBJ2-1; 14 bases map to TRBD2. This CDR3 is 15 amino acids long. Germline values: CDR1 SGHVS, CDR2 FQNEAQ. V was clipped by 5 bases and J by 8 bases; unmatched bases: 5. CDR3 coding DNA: TGTGCCAGCAGCCGGACTAGCGGGAGGTCGGATGAGCAGTTCTTC. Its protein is CASSRTSGRSDEQFF.

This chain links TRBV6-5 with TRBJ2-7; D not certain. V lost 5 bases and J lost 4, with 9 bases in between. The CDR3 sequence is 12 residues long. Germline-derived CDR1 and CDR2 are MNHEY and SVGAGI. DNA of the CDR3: TGTGCCAGCAGTGAATCGGTTTACGAGCAGTACTTC. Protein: CASSESVYEQYF.

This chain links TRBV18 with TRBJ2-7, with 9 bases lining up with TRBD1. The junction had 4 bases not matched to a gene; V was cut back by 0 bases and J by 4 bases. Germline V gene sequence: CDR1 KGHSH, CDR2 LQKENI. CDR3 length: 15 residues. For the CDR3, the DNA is TGTGCCAGCTCACCACCCGACAGGGGGTCTTACGAGCAGTACTTC. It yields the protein CASSPPDRGSYEQYF.

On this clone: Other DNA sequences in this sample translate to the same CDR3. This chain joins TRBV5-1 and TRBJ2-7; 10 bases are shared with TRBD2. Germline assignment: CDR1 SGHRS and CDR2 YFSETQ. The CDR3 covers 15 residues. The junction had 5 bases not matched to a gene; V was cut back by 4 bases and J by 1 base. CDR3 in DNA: TGCGCCAGCAGCCCCCGGACTAGCGGTTCCTACGAGCAGTACTTC. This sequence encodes CASSPRTSGSYEQYF. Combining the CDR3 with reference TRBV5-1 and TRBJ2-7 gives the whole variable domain KAGVTQTPRYLIKTRGQQVTLSCSPISGHRSVSWYQQTPGQGLQFLFEYFSETQRNKGNFPGRFSGRQFSNSRSEMNVSTLELGDSALYLCASSPRTSGSYEQYFGPGTRLTVT.

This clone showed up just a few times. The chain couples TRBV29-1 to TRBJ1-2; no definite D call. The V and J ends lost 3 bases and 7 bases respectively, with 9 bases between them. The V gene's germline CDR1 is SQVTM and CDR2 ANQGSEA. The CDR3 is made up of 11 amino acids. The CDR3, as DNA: TGCAGCGTTGAGGGGAGAAGTGGCTACACCTTC. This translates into CSVEGRSGYTF.

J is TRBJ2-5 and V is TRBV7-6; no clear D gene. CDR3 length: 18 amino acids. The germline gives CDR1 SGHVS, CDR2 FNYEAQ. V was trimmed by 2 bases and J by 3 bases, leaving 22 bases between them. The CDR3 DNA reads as TGTGCCAGCAGCTTAACTATCGGGTCGAAGTGGAAGGAAGAGACCCAGTACTTC. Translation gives CASSLTIGSKWKEETQYF.

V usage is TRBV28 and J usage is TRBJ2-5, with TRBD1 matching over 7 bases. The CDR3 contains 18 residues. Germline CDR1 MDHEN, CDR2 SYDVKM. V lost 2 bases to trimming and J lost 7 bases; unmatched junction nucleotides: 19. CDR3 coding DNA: TGTGCCAGCAGTTTACGGACAGGAGGCCGCTCTGGTTGGGGGACCCAGTACTTC. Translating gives CASSLRTGGRSGWGTQYF.

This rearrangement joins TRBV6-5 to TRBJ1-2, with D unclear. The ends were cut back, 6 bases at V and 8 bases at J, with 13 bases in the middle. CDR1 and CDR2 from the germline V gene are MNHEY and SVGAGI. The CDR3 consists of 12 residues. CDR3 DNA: TGTGCCAGCAGGAGGGCCCTGGGGGGCTACACCTTC. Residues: CASRRALGGYTF.

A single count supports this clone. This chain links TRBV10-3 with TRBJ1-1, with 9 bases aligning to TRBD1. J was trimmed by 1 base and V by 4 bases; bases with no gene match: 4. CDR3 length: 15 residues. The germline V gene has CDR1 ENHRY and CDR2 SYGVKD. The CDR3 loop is CAISAADRGNTEAFF. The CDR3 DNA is TGTGCCATCAGTGCCGCGGACAGGGGGAACACTGAAGCTTTCTTT.

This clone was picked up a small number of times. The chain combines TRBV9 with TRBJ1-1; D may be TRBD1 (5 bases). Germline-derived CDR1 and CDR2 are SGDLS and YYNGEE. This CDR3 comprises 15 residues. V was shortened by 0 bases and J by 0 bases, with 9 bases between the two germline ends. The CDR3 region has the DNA TGTGCCAGCAGCGTAGAAGACAGCATGAACACTGAAGCTTTCTTT. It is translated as CASSVEDSMNTEAFF.

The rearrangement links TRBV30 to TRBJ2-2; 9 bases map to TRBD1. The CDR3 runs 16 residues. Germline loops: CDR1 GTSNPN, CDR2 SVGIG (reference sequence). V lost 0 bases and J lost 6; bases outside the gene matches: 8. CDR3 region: CAWSVLGTGLSGELFF. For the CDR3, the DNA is TGTGCCTGGAGTGTACTCGGGACAGGGCTTTCCGGGGAGCTGTTTTTT.

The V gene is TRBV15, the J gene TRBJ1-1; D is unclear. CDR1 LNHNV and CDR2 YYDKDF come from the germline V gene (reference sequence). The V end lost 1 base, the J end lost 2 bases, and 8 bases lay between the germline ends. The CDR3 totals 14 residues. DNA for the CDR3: TGTGCCACCAGCAGAGGCAGACTAAACACTGAAGCTTTCTTT. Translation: CATSRGRLNTEAFF.

CDR3 residues: CASSLALGIYEQYF. Here the CDR3 DNA reads TGCGCCAGCAGCTTGGCCCTAGGTATCTACGAGCAGTACTTC. This chain connects TRBV5-1 to TRBJ2-7; no firm D call. CDR1 and CDR2 from the germline V gene are SGHRS and YFSETQ. The germline V and J ends were trimmed by 0 bases and 3 bases, with 10 bases remaining between them. This CDR3 is built from 14 residues. The whole variable domain, filled in from reference TRBV5-1 and TRBJ2-7, reads KAGVTQTPRYLIKTRGQQVTLSCSPISGHRSVSWYQQTPGQGLQFLFEYFSETQRNKGNFPGRFSGRQFSNSRSEMNVSTLELGDSALYLCASSLALGIYEQYFGPGTRLTVT.

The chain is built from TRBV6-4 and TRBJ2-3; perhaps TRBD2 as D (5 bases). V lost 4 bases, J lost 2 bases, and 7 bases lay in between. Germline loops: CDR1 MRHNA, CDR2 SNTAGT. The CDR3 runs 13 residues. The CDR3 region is CASSAGYTDTQYF. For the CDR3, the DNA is TGTGCCAGCAGTGCGGGGTACACAGATACGCAGTATTTT.

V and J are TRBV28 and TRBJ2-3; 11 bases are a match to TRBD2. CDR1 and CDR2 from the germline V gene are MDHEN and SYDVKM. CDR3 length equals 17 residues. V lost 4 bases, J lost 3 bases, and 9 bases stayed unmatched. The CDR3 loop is CASSSITSGSETDTQYF. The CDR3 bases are TGTGCCAGCAGTTCTATAACTAGCGGGAGTGAAACAGATACGCAGTATTTT.

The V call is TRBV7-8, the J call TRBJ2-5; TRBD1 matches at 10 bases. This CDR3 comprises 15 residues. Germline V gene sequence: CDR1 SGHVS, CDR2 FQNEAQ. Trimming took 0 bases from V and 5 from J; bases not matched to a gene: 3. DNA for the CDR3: TGTGCCAGCAGCTTAGCGAGGGGACAGGGGGAGACCCAGTACTTC. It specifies CASSLARGQGETQYF. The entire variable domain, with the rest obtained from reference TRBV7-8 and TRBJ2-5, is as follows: GAGVSQSPRYKVAKRGQDVALRCDPISGHVSLFWYQQALGQGPEFLTYFQNEAQLDKSGLPSDRFFAERPEGSVSTLKIQRTQQEDSAVYLCASSLARGQGETQYFGPGTRLLVL.

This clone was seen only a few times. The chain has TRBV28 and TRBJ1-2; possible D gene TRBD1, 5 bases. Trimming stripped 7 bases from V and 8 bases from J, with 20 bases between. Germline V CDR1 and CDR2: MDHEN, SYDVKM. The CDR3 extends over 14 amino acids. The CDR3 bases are TGTGCCAGCACAGGGTCGGGCTGGATTCGGGGCTACACCTTC. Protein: CASTGSGWIRGYTF.

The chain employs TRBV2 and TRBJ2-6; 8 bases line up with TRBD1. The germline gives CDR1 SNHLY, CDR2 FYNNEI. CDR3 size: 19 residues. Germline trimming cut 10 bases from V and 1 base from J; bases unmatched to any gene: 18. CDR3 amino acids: CAMGGLTDRATSGANVLTF. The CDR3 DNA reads TGTGCCATGGGCGGGTTGACGGACAGGGCAACGTCTGGGGCCAACGTCCTGACTTTC.

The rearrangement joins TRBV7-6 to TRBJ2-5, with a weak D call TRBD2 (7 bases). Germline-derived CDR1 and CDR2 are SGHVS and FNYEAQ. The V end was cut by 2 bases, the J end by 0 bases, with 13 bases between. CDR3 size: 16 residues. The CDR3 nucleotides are TGTGCCAGCAGCTTACAAGGGGGGGCGTACCAAGAGACCCAGTACTTC. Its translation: CASSLQGGAYQETQYF.

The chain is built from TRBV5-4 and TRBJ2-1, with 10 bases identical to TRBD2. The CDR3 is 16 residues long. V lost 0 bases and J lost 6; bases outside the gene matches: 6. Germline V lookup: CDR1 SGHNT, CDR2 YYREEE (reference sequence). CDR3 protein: CASSLAASGSLNEQFF. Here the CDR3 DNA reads TGTGCCAGCAGCTTGGCCGCTAGCGGGAGCCTCAATGAGCAGTTCTTC.

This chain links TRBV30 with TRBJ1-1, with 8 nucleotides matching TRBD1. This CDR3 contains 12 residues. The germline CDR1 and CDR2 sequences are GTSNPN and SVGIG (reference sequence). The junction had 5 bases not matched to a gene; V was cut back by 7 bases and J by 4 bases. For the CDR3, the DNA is TGTGCCTTCACGGACAGGGTCACTGAAGCTTTCTTT. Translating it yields CAFTDRVTEAFF.

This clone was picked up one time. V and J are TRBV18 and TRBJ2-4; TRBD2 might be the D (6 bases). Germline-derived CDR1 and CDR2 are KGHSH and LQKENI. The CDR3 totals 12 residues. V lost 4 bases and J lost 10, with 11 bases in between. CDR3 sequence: CASSHAAGIQYF. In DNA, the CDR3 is TGTGCCAGCTCACACGCCGCGGGGATTCAGTACTTC.

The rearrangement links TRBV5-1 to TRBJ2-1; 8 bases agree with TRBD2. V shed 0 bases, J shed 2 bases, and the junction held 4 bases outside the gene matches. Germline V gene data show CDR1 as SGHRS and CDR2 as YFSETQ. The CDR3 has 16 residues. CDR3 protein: CASSLDGLAAYNEQFF. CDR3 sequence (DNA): TGCGCCAGCAGCTTGGACGGACTAGCAGCCTACAATGAGCAGTTCTTC.

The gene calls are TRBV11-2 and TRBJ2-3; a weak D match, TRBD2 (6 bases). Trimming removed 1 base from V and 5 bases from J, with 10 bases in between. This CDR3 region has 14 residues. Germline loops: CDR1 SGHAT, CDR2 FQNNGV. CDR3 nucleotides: TGTGCCAGCAGCTTAGTGGGGGGAGGAGATACGCAGTATTTT. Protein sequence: CASSLVGGGDTQYF.

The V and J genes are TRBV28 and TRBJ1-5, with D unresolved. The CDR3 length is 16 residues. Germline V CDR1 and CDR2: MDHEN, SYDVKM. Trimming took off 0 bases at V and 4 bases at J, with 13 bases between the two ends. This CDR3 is CASSLWAGFGNQPQHF. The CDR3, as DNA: TGTGCCAGCAGTTTATGGGCGGGGTTCGGGAATCAGCCCCAGCATTTT.